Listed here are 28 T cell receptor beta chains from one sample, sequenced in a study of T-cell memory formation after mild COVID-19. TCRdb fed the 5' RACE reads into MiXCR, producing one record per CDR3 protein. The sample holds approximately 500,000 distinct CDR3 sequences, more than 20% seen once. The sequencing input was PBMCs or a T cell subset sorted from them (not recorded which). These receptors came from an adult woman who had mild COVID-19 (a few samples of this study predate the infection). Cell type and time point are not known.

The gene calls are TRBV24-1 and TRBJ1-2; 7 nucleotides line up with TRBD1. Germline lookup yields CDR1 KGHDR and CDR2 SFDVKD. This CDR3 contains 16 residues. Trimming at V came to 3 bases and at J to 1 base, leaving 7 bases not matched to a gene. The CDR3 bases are TGTGCCACCAGTGATCCCGGACAGGATTATAACTATGGCTACACCTTC. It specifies CATSDPGQDYNYGYTF.

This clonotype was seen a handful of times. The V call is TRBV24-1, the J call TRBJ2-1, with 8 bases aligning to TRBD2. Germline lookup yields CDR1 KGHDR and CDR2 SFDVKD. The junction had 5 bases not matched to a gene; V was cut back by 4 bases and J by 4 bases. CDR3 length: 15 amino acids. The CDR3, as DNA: TGTGCCACCAGTGACTCTAGCGGGCGGTACAATGAGCAGTTCTTC. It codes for CATSDSSGRYNEQFF.

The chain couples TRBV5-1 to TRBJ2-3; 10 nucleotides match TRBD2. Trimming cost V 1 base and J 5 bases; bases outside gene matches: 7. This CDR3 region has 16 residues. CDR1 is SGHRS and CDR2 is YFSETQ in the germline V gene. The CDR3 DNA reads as TGCGCCAGCAGCTTGTTAGTAGCGGGGGGCAAAGATACGCAGTATTTT. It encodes CASSLLVAGGKDTQYF. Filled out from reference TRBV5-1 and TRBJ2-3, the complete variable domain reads KAGVTQTPRYLIKTRGQQVTLSCSPISGHRSVSWYQQTPGQGLQFLFEYFSETQRNKGNFPGRFSGRQFSNSRSEMNVSTLELGDSALYLCASSLLVAGGKDTQYFGPGTRLTVL.

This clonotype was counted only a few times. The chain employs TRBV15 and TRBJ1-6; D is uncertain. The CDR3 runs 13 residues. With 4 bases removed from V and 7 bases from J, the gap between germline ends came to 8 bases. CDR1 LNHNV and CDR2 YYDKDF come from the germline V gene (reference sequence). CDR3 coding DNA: TGTGCCACCAGCAAGATCTCCAATTCACCCCTCCACTTT. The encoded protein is CATSKISNSPLHF.

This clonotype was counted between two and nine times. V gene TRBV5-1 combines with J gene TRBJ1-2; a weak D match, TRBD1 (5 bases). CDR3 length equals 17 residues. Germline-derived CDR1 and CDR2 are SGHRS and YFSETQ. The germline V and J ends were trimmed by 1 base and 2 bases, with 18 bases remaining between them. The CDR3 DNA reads TGCGCCAGCAGCTTGACGTCCGGGACTCAAGAGAACTATGGCTACACCTTC. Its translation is CASSLTSGTQENYGYTF.

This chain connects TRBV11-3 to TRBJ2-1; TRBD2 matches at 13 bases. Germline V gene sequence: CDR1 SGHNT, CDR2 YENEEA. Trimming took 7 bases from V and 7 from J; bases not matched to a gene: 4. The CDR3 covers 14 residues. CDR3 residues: CASKTSGRANEQFF. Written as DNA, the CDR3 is TGTGCCAGCAAAACTAGCGGGAGGGCTAATGAGCAGTTCTTC. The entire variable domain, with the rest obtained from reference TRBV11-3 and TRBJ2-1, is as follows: EAGVVQSPRYKIIEKKQPVAFWCNPISGHNTLYWYLQNLGQGPELLIRYENEEAVDDSQLPKDRFSAERLKGVDSTLKIQPAELGDSAVYLCASKTSGRANEQFFGPGTRLTVL.

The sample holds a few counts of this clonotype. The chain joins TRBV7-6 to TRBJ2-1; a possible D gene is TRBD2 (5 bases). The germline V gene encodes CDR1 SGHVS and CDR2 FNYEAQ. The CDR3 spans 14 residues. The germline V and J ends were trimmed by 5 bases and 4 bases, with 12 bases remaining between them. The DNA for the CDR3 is TGTGCCAGCAGCCCCGGACGGGAATACAATGAGCAGTTCTTC. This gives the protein CASSPGREYNEQFF.

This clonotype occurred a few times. The CDR3 DNA reads TGTGCCAGCACAGGACTCCTTGGGTACGAGCAGTACTTC. Amino acid sequence: CASTGLLGYEQYF. The V call is TRBV2, the J call TRBJ2-7; D is perhaps TRBD2 (5 bases). The CDR3 runs 13 residues. With 7 bases removed from V and 4 bases from J, the gap between germline ends came to 14 bases. In germline, CDR1 is SNHLY, CDR2 FYNNEI.

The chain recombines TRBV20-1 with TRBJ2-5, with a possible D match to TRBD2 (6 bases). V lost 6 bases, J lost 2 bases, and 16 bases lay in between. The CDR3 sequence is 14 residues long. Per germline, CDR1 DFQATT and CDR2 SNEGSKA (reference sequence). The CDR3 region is CSAVPPREQETQYF. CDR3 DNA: TGCAGTGCAGTACCTCCACGGGAGCAAGAGACCCAGTACTTC.

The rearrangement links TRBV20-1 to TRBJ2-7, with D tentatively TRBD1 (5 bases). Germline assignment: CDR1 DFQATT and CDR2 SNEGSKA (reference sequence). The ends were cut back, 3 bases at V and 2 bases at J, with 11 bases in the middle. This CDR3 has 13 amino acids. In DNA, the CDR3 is TGCAGTGCTAGGACAGATCTGACCTACGAGCAGTACTTC. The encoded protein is CSARTDLTYEQYF.

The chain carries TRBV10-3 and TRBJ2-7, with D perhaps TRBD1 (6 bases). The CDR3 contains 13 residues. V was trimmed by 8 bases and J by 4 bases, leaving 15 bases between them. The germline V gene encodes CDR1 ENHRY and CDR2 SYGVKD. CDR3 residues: CAIAGDRKYEQYF. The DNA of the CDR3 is TGTGCCATCGCAGGGGACCGAAAGTACGAGCAGTACTTC.

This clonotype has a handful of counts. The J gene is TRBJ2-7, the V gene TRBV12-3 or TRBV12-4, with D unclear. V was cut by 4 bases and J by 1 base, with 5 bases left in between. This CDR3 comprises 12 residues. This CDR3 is CASSWGSYEQYF. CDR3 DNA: TGTGCCAGCAGTTGGGGATCCTACGAGCAGTACTTC.

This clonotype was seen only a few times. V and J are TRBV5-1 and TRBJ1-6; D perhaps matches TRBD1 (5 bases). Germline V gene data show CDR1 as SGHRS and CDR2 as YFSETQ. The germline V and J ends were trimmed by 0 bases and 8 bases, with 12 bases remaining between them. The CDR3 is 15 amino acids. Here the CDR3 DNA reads TGCGCCAGCAGCTTGGTCGGGGGAAGTGATTCACCCCTCCACTTT. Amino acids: CASSLVGGSDSPLHF.

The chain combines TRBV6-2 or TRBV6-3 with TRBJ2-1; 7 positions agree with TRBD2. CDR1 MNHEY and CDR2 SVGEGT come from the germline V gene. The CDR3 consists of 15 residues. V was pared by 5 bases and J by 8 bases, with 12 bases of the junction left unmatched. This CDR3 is CASSEAGPPGDEQFF. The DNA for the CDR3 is TGTGCCAGCAGTGAAGCGGGACCACCCGGAGATGAGCAGTTCTTC.

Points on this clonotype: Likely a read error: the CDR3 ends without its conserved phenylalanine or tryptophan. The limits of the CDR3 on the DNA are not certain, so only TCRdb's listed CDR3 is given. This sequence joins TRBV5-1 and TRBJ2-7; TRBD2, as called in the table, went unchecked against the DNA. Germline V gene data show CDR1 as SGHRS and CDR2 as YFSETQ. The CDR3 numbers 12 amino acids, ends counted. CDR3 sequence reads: CASSSEEVPRGP.

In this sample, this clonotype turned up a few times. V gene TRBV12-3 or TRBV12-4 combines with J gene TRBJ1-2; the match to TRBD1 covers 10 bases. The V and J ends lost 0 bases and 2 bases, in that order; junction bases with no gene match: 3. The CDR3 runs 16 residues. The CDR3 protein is CASSLARTGGNYGYTF. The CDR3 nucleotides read TGTGCCAGCAGTTTAGCAAGGACAGGGGGAAACTATGGCTACACCTTC.

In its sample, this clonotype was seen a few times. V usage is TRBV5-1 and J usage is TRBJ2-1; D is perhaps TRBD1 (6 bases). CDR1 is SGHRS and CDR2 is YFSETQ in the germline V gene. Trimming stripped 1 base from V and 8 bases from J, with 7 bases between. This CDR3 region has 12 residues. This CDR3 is CASSLTGHEQFF. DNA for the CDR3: TGCGCCAGCAGCTTGACAGGGCATGAGCAGTTCTTC.

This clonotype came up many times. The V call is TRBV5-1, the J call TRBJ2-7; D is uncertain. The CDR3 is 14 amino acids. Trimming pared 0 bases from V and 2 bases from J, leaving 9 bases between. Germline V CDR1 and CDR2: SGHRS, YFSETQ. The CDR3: CASSLDSLAYEQYF. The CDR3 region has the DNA TGCGCCAGCAGCTTGGACAGCCTAGCCTACGAGCAGTACTTC.

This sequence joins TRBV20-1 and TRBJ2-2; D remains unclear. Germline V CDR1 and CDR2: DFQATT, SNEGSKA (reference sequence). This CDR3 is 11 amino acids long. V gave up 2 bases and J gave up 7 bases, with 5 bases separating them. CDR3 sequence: CSARKVGELFF. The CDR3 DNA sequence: TGCAGTGCTAGAAAGGTCGGGGAGCTGTTTTTT.

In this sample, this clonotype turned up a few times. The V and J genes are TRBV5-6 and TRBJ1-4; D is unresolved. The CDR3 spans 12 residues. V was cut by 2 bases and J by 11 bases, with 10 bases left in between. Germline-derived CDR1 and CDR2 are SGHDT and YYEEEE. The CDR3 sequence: CASSFHRTKLFF. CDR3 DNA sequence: TGTGCCAGCAGCTTCCATCGTACGAAACTGTTTTTT.

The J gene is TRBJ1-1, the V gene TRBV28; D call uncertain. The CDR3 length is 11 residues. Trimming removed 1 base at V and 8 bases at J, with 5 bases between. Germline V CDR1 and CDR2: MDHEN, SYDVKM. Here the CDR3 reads CASSLLQEAFF. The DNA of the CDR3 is TGTGCCAGCAGTTTATTGCAGGAAGCTTTCTTT.

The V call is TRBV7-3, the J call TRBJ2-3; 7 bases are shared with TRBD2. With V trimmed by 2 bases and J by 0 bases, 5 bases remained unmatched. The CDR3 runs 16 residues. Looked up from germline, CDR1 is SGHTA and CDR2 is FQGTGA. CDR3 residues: CASSLGHGRSTDTQYF. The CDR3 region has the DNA TGTGCCAGCAGCTTAGGGCACGGGAGGAGCACAGATACGCAGTATTTT. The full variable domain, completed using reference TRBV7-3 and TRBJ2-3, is GAGVSQTPSNKVTEKGKYVELRCDPISGHTALYWYRQSLGQGPEFLIYFQGTGAADDSGLPNDRFFAVRPEGSVSTLKIQRTERGDSAVYLCASSLGHGRSTDTQYFGPGTRLTVL.

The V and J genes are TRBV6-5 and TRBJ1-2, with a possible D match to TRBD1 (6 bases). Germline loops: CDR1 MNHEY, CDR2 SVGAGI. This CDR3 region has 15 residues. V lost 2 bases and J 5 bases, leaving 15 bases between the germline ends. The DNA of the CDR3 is TGTGCCAGCAGTTACGCCTCAGGGGATGGATATGGCTACACCTTC. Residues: CASSYASGDGYGYTF.

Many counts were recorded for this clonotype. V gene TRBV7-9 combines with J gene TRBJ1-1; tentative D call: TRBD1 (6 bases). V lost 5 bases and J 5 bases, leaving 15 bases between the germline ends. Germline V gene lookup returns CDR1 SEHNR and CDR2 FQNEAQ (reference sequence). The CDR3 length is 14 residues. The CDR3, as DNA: TGTGCCAGCAGCGCTTGGGGGCTGCGTACTGAAGCTTTCTTT. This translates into CASSAWGLRTEAFF.

The DNA for the CDR3 is TGCAGTGCTAGAGCCGGGACAGAGAACAATGAGCAGTTCTTC. Encoded protein: CSARAGTENNEQFF. The rearrangement joins TRBV20-1 to TRBJ2-1, with 7 bases fitting TRBD1. With 1 base clipped from V and 5 bases from J, the junction kept 5 bases outside the gene matches. The CDR3 sequence is 14 residues long. Germline CDR1 and CDR2: DFQATT and SNEGSKA (reference sequence).

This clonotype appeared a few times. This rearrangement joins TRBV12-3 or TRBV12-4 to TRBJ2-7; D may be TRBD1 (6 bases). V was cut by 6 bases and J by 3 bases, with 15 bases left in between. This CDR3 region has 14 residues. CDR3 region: CASRPGTGFYEQYF. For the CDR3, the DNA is TGTGCCAGCAGGCCGGGTACAGGGTTCTACGAGCAGTACTTC.

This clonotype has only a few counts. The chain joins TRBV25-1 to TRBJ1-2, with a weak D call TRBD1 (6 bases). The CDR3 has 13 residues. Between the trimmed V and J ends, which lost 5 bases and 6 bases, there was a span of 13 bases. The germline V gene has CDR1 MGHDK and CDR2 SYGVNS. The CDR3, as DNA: TGTGCCAGCAGTACTGGAGGGGGGCATGGCTACACCTTC. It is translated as CASSTGGGHGYTF.

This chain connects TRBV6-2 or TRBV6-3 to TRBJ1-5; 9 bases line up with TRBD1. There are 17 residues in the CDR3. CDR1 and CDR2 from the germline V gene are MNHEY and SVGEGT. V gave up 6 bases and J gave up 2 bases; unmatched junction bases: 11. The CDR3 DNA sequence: TGTGCCAGCAGAAGACAGGGGGGCGGTCATGGCAATCAGCCCCAGCATTTT. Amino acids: CASRRQGGGHGNQPQHF.